The 19 T cell receptor beta chains reported below all come from one sample, sequenced in a study of tumor-infiltrating lymphocytes in primary liver carcinoma. Germline DNA was also extracted, while the blood RNA originated from unsorted whole blood. A primer matching the constant region was used to make TCR beta cDNA from 450 to 550 ng of total RNA. What produced the TCR beta libraries was three nested multiplex PCR rounds using slightly modified ARM-PCR. The first two PCR rounds used TRBV1-TRBV30 forward primers with a C-beta reverse primer, about 10 cycles each. TCRdb itself ran the multiplex PCR reads through MiXCR, one entry per CDR3 protein. The repertoire holds 300,000 to 400,000 distinct CDR3 sequences, with around three fifths as singletons. Sequenced: peripheral blood. All receptors come from a man between 40 and 49 years old with primary liver carcinoma and hepatitis B virus infection.

A word on this clonotype: It may be a read error: a sequence one base away is much more abundant. The rearrangement uses TRBV12-3 or TRBV12-4 and TRBJ2-2; 10 bases are shared with TRBD2. The CDR3 sequence is 16 residues long. DNA of the CDR3: TGTGCCAGCAGTTCTCAAAGCGGGAGGGGACCCGGGAAGCTGTTTTTT. Translation gives CASSSQSGRGPGKLFF.

V is TRBV28 and J is TRBJ1-5; a possible D gene is TRBD1 (5 bases). There are 13 residues in the CDR3. V dropped 7 bases and J dropped 12 bases, with 19 bases sitting between them. Germline assignment: CDR1 MDHEN and CDR2 SYDVKM. The CDR3 nucleotides are TGTGCCAGCACCCCGGGGACGGACCGGAGCCAGCATTTT. It is translated as CASTPGTDRSQHF.

Points on this clonotype: The final CDR3 position lacks the conserved phenylalanine or tryptophan, pointing to a likely read error. This chain uses TRBV6-5 with TRBJ2-3, with D unresolved. Trimming pared 5 bases from V and 5 bases from J, leaving 11 bases between. This CDR3 comprises 13 residues. Per germline, CDR1 MNHEY and CDR2 SVGAGI. DNA of the CDR3: TGTGCCAGCAGTATCTCCGCCAGAGATACGCAGTATCTT. Its translation: CASSISARDTQYL.

The V and J genes are TRBV7-9 and TRBJ2-5; the D gene is possibly TRBD1 (5 bases). The CDR3 sequence is 12 residues long. Germline CDR1 SEHNR, CDR2 FQNEAQ (reference sequence). Trimming stripped 1 base from V and 11 bases from J, with 11 bases between. In DNA, the CDR3 is TGTGCCAGCAGCTTAGAGGGGCTAACTCAGTACTTC. Residues: CASSLEGLTQYF.

With regard to this clonotype: A clone one base away is much larger, so this may be a read error. V and J are TRBV6-6 and TRBJ2-1; 9 bases fit TRBD2. The CDR3 loop spans 17 amino acids. V gave up 1 base and J gave up 6 bases; unmatched junction bases: 10. Germline V CDR1 and CDR2: MNHNY, SVGAGI (reference sequence). CDR3 nucleotide sequence: TGTGCCAGCAGTTACTTGAAAGTAGGTAGCGGGAGCAATGAGCAGTTCTTC. Amino acid sequence: CASSYLKVGSGSNEQFF.

Of note for this clonotype: A read error may be the cause here, since a much bigger clone is one base away. The rearrangement joins TRBV6-6 to TRBJ2-6, with 10 nucleotides matching TRBD2. This CDR3 contains 19 residues. The V and J ends lost 2 bases and 4 bases, in that order; junction bases with no gene match: 11. CDR1 MNHNY and CDR2 SVGAGI come from the germline V gene (reference sequence). CDR3 coding DNA: TGTGCCAGCAGTTACACTCGATCTAGCGGGGGAACGGGGGCCAACGTCCTGACTTTC. Protein product: CASSYTRSSGGTGANVLTF.

V is TRBV2 and J is TRBJ2-7; 9 bases are a match to TRBD1. Germline V gene sequence: CDR1 SNHLY, CDR2 FYNNEI. The length of the CDR3 is 14 residues. With 10 bases clipped from V and 0 bases from J, the junction kept 7 bases outside the gene matches. CDR3 in DNA: TGTGCCACCTCGGAACAGGGGGCCTCCTACGAGCAGTACTTC. It translates to CATSEQGASYEQYF.

Points on this clonotype: The junction shows a germline mismatch at one end, possibly a read error. This sequence joins TRBV12-3 or TRBV12-4 and TRBJ1-5; D gene ambiguous. The CDR3 loop spans 13 amino acids. CDR3 sequence (DNA): TGTGCCAGCAGTCCGGGTAATAATCATCCCCAGCATTTT. Translated, it gives CASSPGNNHPQHF.

This clonotype was observed a few times. A much larger clone is a single base away; this may be a read error. The chain has TRBV6-6 and TRBJ2-1; tentatively, D is TRBD2 (6 bases). The CDR3 is 15 amino acids. The germline V gene has CDR1 MNHNY and CDR2 SVGAGI (reference sequence). CDR3 loop: CVSSYGGASYNEQFF. In DNA form, the CDR3 reads TGTGTCAGCAGTTACGGCGGGGCATCCTACAATGAGCAGTTCTTC.

The V call is TRBV14, the J call TRBJ1-1; D unclear. Trimming shortened V by 2 bases and J by 6 bases, and 13 bases separated the two germline ends. This CDR3 spans 14 amino acids. CDR1 and CDR2 from the germline V gene are SGHDN and FVKESK. CDR3 DNA sequence: TGTGCCAGCAGCCAACGCGCCGGATACGCTGAAGCTTTCTTT. As protein: CASSQRAGYAEAFF.

This chain joins TRBV5-1 and TRBJ2-1; 8 bases are shared with TRBD2. Germline loops: CDR1 SGHRS, CDR2 YFSETQ. The CDR3 covers 15 residues. V gave up 0 bases and J gave up 9 bases; unmatched junction bases: 8. The CDR3 sequence: CASSLAGGPASEQFF. As DNA, the CDR3 is TGCGCCAGCAGCTTGGCGGGAGGGCCTGCAAGTGAGCAGTTCTTC.

In the case of this clonotype: The DNA is omitted, as the CDR3 cannot be located on it reliably, and the CDR3 follows TCRdb's listing. The chain recombines TRBV4-3 with TRBJ1-2; the D call in the table, TRBD1, was not verified against the DNA. Germline CDR1 is LGHNA and CDR2 is YSLEER. Inclusive of both ends, the CDR3 amounts to 15 amino acids. The CDR3 loop is CACNPTVRDGYGCTF.

In this sample, this clonotype turned up a few times. The V and J genes are TRBV14 and TRBJ2-7; TRBD1 matches 8 bases. Germline-derived CDR1 and CDR2 are SGHDN and FVKESK. With V trimmed by 2 bases and J by 3 bases, 3 bases remained unmatched. The CDR3 has 14 residues. The DNA of the CDR3 is TGTGCCAGCAGCCAAAACGACAGGGGCTACGAGCAGTACTTC. Translation: CASSQNDRGYEQYF. The full variable domain, with the rest looked up from reference TRBV14 and TRBJ2-7, is EAGVTQFPSHSVIEKGQTVTLRCDPISGHDNLYWYRRVMGKEIKFLLHFVKESKQDESGMPNNRFLAERTGGTYSTLKVQPAELEDSGVYFCASSQNDRGYEQYFGPGTRLTVT.

Comment on this clonotype: A much more abundant neighbour one base away suggests this may be a read error. CDR3 DNA: TGTGCCAGCAGTTCAGACAGGGCCAGGTATCAGCCCCAGCATTTT. It codes for CASSSDRARYQPQHF. J is TRBJ1-5 and V is TRBV12-3 or TRBV12-4, with 7 nucleotides matching TRBD1. The CDR3 has 15 residues. Trimming at V came to 4 bases and at J to 5 bases, leaving 8 bases not matched to a gene.

Many counts were recorded for this clonotype. V is TRBV6-2 or TRBV6-3 and J is TRBJ2-2; 12 bases agree with TRBD2. CDR3 length: 18 amino acids. J lost 6 bases, V lost 6 bases, and 14 bases had no gene match. CDR1 and CDR2 (germline): MNHEY, SVGEGT. The CDR3 DNA reads TGTGCCAGCAGGACCGGGACTAGCGGGTTCGGGGTGTCCGGGGAGCTGTTTTTT. Its translation is CASRTGTSGFGVSGELFF.

A note on this clonotype: Being one base from a much bigger clone, this may be a read error. The chain employs TRBV7-9 and TRBJ1-1; D is undetermined. The V and J ends lost 6 bases and 7 bases respectively, with 9 bases between them. The germline gives CDR1 SEHNR, CDR2 FQNEAQ (reference sequence). The CDR3 runs to 11 residues. CDR3 sequence (DNA): TGTGCCAGCAGTACCGGGTATGAAGCTTTCTTT. Translation gives CASSTGYEAFF.

This clonotype was found a few times. At one end, the junction sequence differs from germline, possibly due to a read error. The chain has TRBV10-1 and TRBJ2-3; 7 bases align to TRBD2. This CDR3 spans 13 amino acids. Per the germline V gene, CDR1 is WNHNN and CDR2 is SYGVQD (reference sequence). CDR3 sequence: CASAWTRGDMQYF. The CDR3 DNA reads as TGCGCCAGCGCCTGGACTAGGGGAGATATGCAGTATTTT.

The J gene is TRBJ2-7, the V gene TRBV6-1; either TRBD1 or TRBD2 may supply D (5 bases each). CDR3 length: 15 residues. The V gene's germline CDR1 is MNHNS and CDR2 SASEGT. Trimming shortened V by 5 bases and J by 4 bases, and 18 bases separated the two germline ends. CDR3: CASSSSGTPPYEQYF. In DNA, the CDR3 is TGTGCCAGCAGTTCCTCCGGGACCCCACCATACGAGCAGTACTTC.

The J gene is TRBJ2-1, the V gene TRBV28; D unclear. CDR3 length: 13 residues. Between the trimmed V and J ends, which lost 4 bases and 4 bases, there was a span of 8 bases. Germline CDR1 and CDR2: MDHEN and SYDVKM. Written as DNA, the CDR3 is TGTGCCAGCAGTTCGGACGCTTACAATGAGCAGTTCTTC. The encoded protein is CASSSDAYNEQFF.